The 26 T cell receptor beta chains below were found in one sample sequenced in a study of spatial heterogeneity in lung cancer. The time point was: blood at routine non-recurrence follow-up after resection. TCRdb processed the 5' RACE reads anew with MiXCR; each CDR3 protein has one entry. The sample shows 85,000 to 100,000 distinct CDR3 sequences, roughly 21% of them seen only once. The sample consisted of PBMCs, taken at follow-up. The source is a male donor with early-stage non-small cell lung cancer.

The V and J genes are TRBV29-1 and TRBJ1-1; D not certain. This CDR3 has 12 residues. The V end lost 3 bases, the J end lost 1 base, and 6 bases lay between the germline ends. From germline, CDR1 is SQVTM and CDR2 ANQGSEA. CDR3 amino acids: CSVDPGNTEAFF. For the CDR3, the DNA is TGCAGCGTTGATCCTGGGAACACTGAAGCTTTCTTT.

The CDR3 DNA is TGTGCCAGCAGCTCCCCGAGTGGGGGGAGTGAAAAACTGTTTTTT. Its translation: CASSSPSGGSEKLFF. This chain connects TRBV7-9 to TRBJ1-4, with D perhaps TRBD1 (5 bases). The CDR3 sequence is 15 residues long. The germline V gene has CDR1 SEHNR and CDR2 FQNEAQ (reference sequence). V was cut by 4 bases and J by 7 bases, with 16 bases left in between.

This clonotype has a handful of counts. This chain connects TRBV12-3 or TRBV12-4 to TRBJ1-1; TRBD1 might be the D (6 bases). Trimming removed 6 bases from V and 0 bases from J, with 8 bases in between. The CDR3 sequence is 13 residues long. The DNA of the CDR3 is TGTGCCAGCAGAACAGGGATGAACACTGAAGCTTTCTTT. Protein: CASRTGMNTEAFF.

V and J are TRBV20-1 and TRBJ2-5, with 10 bases matching TRBD1. The junction had 4 bases not matched to a gene; V was cut back by 1 base and J by 5 bases. Germline CDR1 is DFQATT and CDR2 is SNEGSKA (reference sequence). This CDR3 has 14 residues. The CDR3 protein is CSARVPGQGETQYF. CDR3 DNA sequence: TGCAGTGCTAGAGTCCCGGGACAGGGGGAGACCCAGTACTTC.

The J gene is TRBJ1-6, the V gene TRBV23-1; 11 bases match TRBD1. TRBV23-1 belongs to the ORF category, with a function that is uncertain. The CDR3 has 18 residues. After removal of 0 bases from V and 7 bases from J, the junction contained 8 bases not matched to a gene. This CDR3 is CASSQSLPRTGGNSPLHF. The CDR3 nucleotides are TGCGCCAGCAGTCAATCCCTACCCCGGACAGGGGGCAATTCACCCCTCCACTTT.

This clonotype was seen a single time. The CDR3 loop reads CASTLRLASRTGELFF. The CDR3 coding sequence is TGTGCCAGCACCCTGCGACTGGCTAGCAGGACCGGGGAGCTGTTTTTT. The chain is built from TRBV4-2 and TRBJ2-2; D perhaps matches TRBD2 (5 bases). The CDR3 is 16 amino acids. The V gene lost 7 bases and the J gene lost 5 bases, with 20 bases spanning the gap. CDR1 and CDR2 (germline): LGHNA, YNFKEQ.

The V call is TRBV12-3 or TRBV12-4, the J call TRBJ2-1; 7 nucleotides align to TRBD2. This CDR3 region has 13 residues. After removal of 5 bases from V and 4 bases from J, the junction contained 2 bases not matched to a gene. Here the CDR3 reads CASSVGGYNEQFF. The CDR3 DNA reads as TGTGCCAGCAGTGTCGGGGGGTACAATGAGCAGTTCTTC.

This clonotype was detected a few times. V and J are TRBV4-2 and TRBJ2-2; D is unclear. From germline, CDR1 is LGHNA and CDR2 YNFKEQ. The CDR3 loop spans 14 amino acids. Trimming took off 0 bases at V and 6 bases at J, with 8 bases between the two ends. CDR3 region: CASSQDIHSGELFF. In DNA form, the CDR3 reads TGTGCCAGCAGCCAAGATATCCACTCCGGGGAGCTGTTTTTT.

This clonotype was detected a few times. V gene TRBV27 combines with J gene TRBJ1-1, with D possibly being TRBD1 (5 bases). CDR3 size: 13 residues. Trimming pared 5 bases from V and 4 bases from J, leaving 11 bases between. CDR1 MNHEY and CDR2 SMNVEV come from the germline V gene (reference sequence). CDR3 nucleotides: TGTGCCAGCAGTGCCAGGGCTAGCACTGAAGCTTTCTTT. Its translation: CASSARASTEAFF.

The rearrangement joins TRBV5-5 to TRBJ1-5; D is uncertain. Germline CDR1 and CDR2: SGHKS and YYEKEE (reference sequence). Deletions cut 4 bases from V and 1 base from J, with 6 bases between. The CDR3 length is 13 residues. DNA of the CDR3: TGTGCCAGCAGCGTGGACAGCAATCAGCCCCAGCATTTT. This codes for CASSVDSNQPQHF.

This clonotype has a handful of counts. The genes are TRBV5-1 and TRBJ1-1, with no clear D. The V end was cut by 4 bases, the J end by 1 base, with 11 bases between. Germline V CDR1 and CDR2: SGHRS, YFSETQ. This CDR3 spans 14 amino acids. The CDR3 region is CASSLQTENTEAFF. The CDR3 nucleotides read TGCGCCAGCAGCCTTCAGACCGAGAACACTGAAGCTTTCTTT.

This clonotype has a handful of counts. The rearrangement links TRBV6-5 to TRBJ1-4; D is perhaps TRBD1 (5 bases). The V gene's germline CDR1 is MNHEY and CDR2 SVGAGI. The V end lost 6 bases, the J end lost 8 bases, and 16 bases lay between the germline ends. The CDR3 length is 14 residues. CDR3 amino acids: CASSPFGGREKLFF. CDR3 DNA: TGTGCCAGCAGCCCCTTCGGGGGGAGGGAAAAACTGTTTTTT.

This clonotype came up a few times. The J gene is TRBJ2-4, the V gene TRBV24-1, with TRBD1 matching 9 bases. The J segment lost 3 bases and the V segment lost 4 bases, leaving 6 bases of the junction unmatched. The germline CDR1 and CDR2 sequences are KGHDR and SFDVKD. The CDR3 is 16 amino acids. The CDR3 sequence: CATSERTGEGKNIQYF. The CDR3 region has the DNA TGTGCCACCAGTGAAAGGACAGGGGAAGGCAAAAACATTCAGTACTTC.

This clonotype was found many times. This sequence joins TRBV10-2 and TRBJ2-1, with 8 bases matching TRBD1. The CDR3 loop spans 16 amino acids. Losses at the gene ends were 0 bases for V and 4 bases for J; bases not matched to a gene: 5. Germline V gene sequence: CDR1 WSHSY, CDR2 SAAADI. The DNA of the CDR3 is TGCGCCAGCAGTGAGTCTCGGACAGGGCTATACAATGAGCAGTTCTTC. Its protein product is CASSESRTGLYNEQFF.

The V call is TRBV9, the J call TRBJ2-3, with D possibly being TRBD1 or TRBD2 (5 bases each). Trimming stripped 4 bases from V and 0 bases from J, with 21 bases between. Looked up from germline, CDR1 is SGDLS and CDR2 is YYNGEE. The CDR3 consists of 18 residues. The CDR3 region is CASSYFRDLPTSTDTQYF. CDR3 DNA sequence: TGTGCCAGCAGCTACTTTAGGGACCTTCCCACTAGCACAGATACGCAGTATTTT. The full variable domain, rest sourced from reference TRBV9 and TRBJ2-3, is DSGVTQTPKHLITATGQRVTLRCSPRSGDLSVYWYQQSLDQGLQFLIQYYNGEERAKGNILERFSAQQFPDLHSELNLSSLELGDSALYFCASSYFRDLPTSTDTQYFGPGTRLTVL.

V and J are TRBV12-3 or TRBV12-4 and TRBJ1-2; D is unresolved. V lost 0 bases to trimming and J lost 11 bases, with 7 bases between them. The CDR3 loop spans 11 amino acids. Written as DNA, the CDR3 is TGTGCCAGCAGTTTAGCTAACATGTACACCTTC. Translating gives CASSLANMYTF.

This clonotype was detected only a few times. The rearrangement links TRBV9 to TRBJ2-7; D remains unclear. The CDR3 covers 14 residues. Trimming pared 0 bases from V and 8 bases from J, leaving 15 bases between. Germline V gene sequence: CDR1 SGDLS, CDR2 YYNGEE. The CDR3: CASSVEQGEMKQYF. CDR3 DNA sequence: TGTGCCAGCAGCGTAGAACAAGGAGAGATGAAGCAGTACTTC.

A few counts support this clonotype. The chain has TRBV7-3 and TRBJ2-6; D gene unclear. The ends were cut back, 4 bases at V and 2 bases at J, with 15 bases in the middle. The length of the CDR3 is 17 residues. Germline V gene lookup returns CDR1 SGHTA and CDR2 FQGTGA. CDR3 loop: CASSSLPRGPGANVLTF. The CDR3 DNA reads as TGTGCCAGCAGCTCGCTACCCAGAGGCCCTGGGGCCAACGTCCTGACTTTC. Together with reference TRBV7-3 and TRBJ2-6, the CDR3 gives the full variable domain: GAGVSQTPSNKVTEKGKYVELRCDPISGHTALYWYRQSLGQGPEFLIYFQGTGAADDSGLPNDRFFAVRPEGSVSTLKIQRTERGDSAVYLCASSSLPRGPGANVLTFGAGSRLTVL.

This clonotype was recorded a few times. The chain recombines TRBV27 with TRBJ2-2; no definite D call. CDR3 length equals 13 residues. V shed 1 base and J shed 9 bases, with 9 bases lying between them. Germline V gene lookup returns CDR1 MNHEY and CDR2 SMNVEV (reference sequence). The CDR3 loop reads CASSLLLGRELFF. CDR3 nucleotide sequence: TGTGCCAGCAGTTTATTATTGGGGAGGGAGCTGTTTTTT.

This clonotype was picked up a small number of times. The chain uses TRBV30 and TRBJ2-7; D might be TRBD1 (7 bases). V was shortened by 0 bases and J by 4 bases, with 10 bases between the two germline ends. Germline-derived CDR1 and CDR2 are GTSNPN and SVGIG (reference sequence). This CDR3 region has 13 residues. The DNA of the CDR3 is TGTGCCTGGAGTGTACAGGGGAGGTACGAGCAGTACTTC. This codes for CAWSVQGRYEQYF.

This rearrangement joins TRBV5-1 to TRBJ2-3; D is unclear. Looked up from germline, CDR1 is SGHRS and CDR2 is YFSETQ. The CDR3 extends over 16 amino acids. V lost 0 bases and J 0 bases, leaving 11 bases between the germline ends. The chain's CDR3 is CASSLGQTRSTDTQYF. DNA of the CDR3: TGCGCCAGCAGCTTGGGGCAGACACGAAGCACAGATACGCAGTATTTT.

This clonotype appeared a few times. The CDR3 loop reads CASSQAEYSNQPQHF. CDR3 sequence (DNA): TGCGCCAGCAGCCAAGCCGAGTATAGCAATCAGCCCCAGCATTTT. The gene calls are TRBV4-1 and TRBJ1-5; D not resolved. V dropped 1 base and J dropped 0 bases, with 7 bases sitting between them. CDR3 length: 15 residues. CDR1 and CDR2 (germline): MGHRA, YSYEKL.

The CDR3: CASSLKPTYEQYF. The CDR3 region has the DNA TGTGCCAGCAGCCTAAAACCAACCTACGAGCAGTACTTC. The rearrangement uses TRBV3-1 and TRBJ2-7, with D unresolved. This CDR3 has 13 amino acids. The germline V and J ends were trimmed by 4 bases and 2 bases, with 9 bases remaining between them. The germline CDR1 and CDR2 sequences are LGHDT and YNNKEL (reference sequence).

This clonotype was picked up many times. CDR3 amino acids: CASSLVRGSHEQYF. The CDR3 DNA sequence: TGTGCCAGCAGCTTAGTTCGGGGGTCCCACGAGCAGTACTTC. This sequence joins TRBV11-2 and TRBJ2-7; maybe TRBD2 (6 bases). Trimming cost V 1 base and J 5 bases, with 12 bases left between them. The CDR3 sequence is 14 residues long. Germline CDR1 SGHAT, CDR2 FQNNGV.

This clonotype has just a few counts. The chain employs TRBV12-3 or TRBV12-4 and TRBJ2-3; D perhaps matches TRBD1 (5 bases). This CDR3 is built from 15 residues. The germline V and J ends were trimmed by 2 bases and 0 bases, with 9 bases remaining between them. This CDR3 is CASSLRGYSTDTQYF. CDR3 coding DNA: TGTGCCAGCAGTTTAAGGGGCTATAGCACAGATACGCAGTATTTT.

The rearrangement uses TRBV7-6 and TRBJ2-3; TRBD2 aligns across 13 bases. CDR3 length equals 18 residues. Germline trimming cut 1 base from V and 2 bases from J; bases unmatched to any gene: 6. In germline, CDR1 is SGHVS, CDR2 FNYEAQ. CDR3 region: CASSLEGTSGTLTDTQYF. Written as DNA, the CDR3 is TGTGCCAGCAGCTTAGAAGGGACTAGCGGGACCCTCACAGATACGCAGTATTTT.